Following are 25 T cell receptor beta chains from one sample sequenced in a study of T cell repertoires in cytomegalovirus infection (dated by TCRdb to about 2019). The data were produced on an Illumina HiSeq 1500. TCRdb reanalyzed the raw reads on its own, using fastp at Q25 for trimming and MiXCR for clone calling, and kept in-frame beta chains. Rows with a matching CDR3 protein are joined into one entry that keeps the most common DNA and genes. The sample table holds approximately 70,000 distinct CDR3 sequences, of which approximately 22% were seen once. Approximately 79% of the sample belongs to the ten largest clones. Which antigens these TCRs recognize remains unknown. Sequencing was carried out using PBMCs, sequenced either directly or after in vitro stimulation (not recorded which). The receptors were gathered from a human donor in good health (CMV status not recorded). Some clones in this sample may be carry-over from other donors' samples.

CDR3 coding DNA: TGTGCCAGTAGTTTGAGGATAGCGGGTCCTCGGGATGAGCAGTTCTTC. This sequence encodes CASSLRIAGPRDEQFF. The V gene is TRBV19, the J gene TRBJ2-1; 7 bases are shared with TRBD2. V gave up 5 bases and J gave up 8 bases; unmatched junction bases: 15. This CDR3 has 16 residues. CDR1 and CDR2 from the germline V gene are LNHDA and SQIVND (reference sequence).

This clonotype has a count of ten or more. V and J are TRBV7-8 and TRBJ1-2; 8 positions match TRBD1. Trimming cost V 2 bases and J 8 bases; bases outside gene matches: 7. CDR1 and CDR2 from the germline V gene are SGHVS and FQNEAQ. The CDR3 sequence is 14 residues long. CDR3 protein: CASSLNPGQAGYTF. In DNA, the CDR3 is TGTGCCAGCAGCTTAAATCCGGGACAGGCCGGCTACACCTTC.

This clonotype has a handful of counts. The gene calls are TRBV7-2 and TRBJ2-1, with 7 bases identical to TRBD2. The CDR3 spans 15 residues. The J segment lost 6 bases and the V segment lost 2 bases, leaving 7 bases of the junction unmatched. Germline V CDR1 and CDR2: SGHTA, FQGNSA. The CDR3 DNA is TGTGCCAGCAGCTTATATGGCGGGAGTTCCAATGAGCAGTTCTTC. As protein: CASSLYGGSSNEQFF.

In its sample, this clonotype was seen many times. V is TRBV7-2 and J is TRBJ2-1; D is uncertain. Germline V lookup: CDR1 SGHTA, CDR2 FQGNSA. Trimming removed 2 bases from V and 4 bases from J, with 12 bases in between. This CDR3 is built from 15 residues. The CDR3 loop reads CASSLMPDIYNEQFF. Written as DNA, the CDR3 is TGTGCCAGCAGCTTAATGCCCGATATTTACAATGAGCAGTTCTTC.

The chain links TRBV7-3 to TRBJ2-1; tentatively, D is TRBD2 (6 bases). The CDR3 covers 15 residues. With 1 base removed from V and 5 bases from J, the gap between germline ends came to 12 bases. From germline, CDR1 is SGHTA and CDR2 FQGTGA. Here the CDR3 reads CASSLSHSGHNEQFF. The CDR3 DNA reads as TGTGCCAGCAGCTTAAGCCATAGCGGACACAATGAGCAGTTCTTC.

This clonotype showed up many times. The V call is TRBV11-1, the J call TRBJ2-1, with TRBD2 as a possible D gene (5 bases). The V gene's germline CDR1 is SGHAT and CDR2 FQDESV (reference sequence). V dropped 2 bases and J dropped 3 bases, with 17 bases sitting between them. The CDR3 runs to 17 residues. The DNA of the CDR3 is TGTGCCAGCAGCTTACACATAGGGAGTATGGTCTACAATGAGCAGTTCTTC. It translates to CASSLHIGSMVYNEQFF.

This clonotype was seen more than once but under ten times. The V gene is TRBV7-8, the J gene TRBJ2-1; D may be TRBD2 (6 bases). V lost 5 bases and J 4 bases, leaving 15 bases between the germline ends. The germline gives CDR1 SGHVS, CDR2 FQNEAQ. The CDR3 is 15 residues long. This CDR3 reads CASSPSEVVYNEQFF. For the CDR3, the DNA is TGTGCCAGCAGCCCTAGCGAGGTTGTTTACAATGAGCAGTTCTTC.

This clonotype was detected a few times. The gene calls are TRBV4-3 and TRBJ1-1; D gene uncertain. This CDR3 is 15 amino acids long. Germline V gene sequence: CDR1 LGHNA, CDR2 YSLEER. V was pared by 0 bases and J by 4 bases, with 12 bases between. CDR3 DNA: TGCGCCAGCAGCCAAGAGGCCGGAGGCCTCACTGAAGCTTTCTTT. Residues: CASSQEAGGLTEAFF.

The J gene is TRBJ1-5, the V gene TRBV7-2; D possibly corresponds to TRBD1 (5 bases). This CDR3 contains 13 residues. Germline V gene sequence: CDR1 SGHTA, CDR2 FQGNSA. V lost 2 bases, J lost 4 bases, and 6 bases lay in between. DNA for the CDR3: TGTGCCAGCAGCTTACAGGGAAATCAGCCCCAGCATTTT. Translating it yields CASSLQGNQPQHF.

CDR3 amino acids: CATQGNNQPQHF. CDR3 DNA: TGTGCCACTCAGGGTAATAATCAGCCCCAGCATTTT. The chain links TRBV6-2 or TRBV6-3 to TRBJ1-5; tentative D call: TRBD1 (5 bases). The CDR3 spans 12 residues. V lost 10 bases and J 4 bases, leaving 11 bases between the germline ends. Per the germline V gene, CDR1 is MNHEY and CDR2 is SVGEGT.

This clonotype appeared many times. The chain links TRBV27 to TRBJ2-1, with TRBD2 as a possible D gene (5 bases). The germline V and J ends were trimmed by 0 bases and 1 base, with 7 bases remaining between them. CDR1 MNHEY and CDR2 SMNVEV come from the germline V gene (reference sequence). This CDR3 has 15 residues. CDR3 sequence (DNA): TGTGCCAGCAGTTTATCGGGAGAGTCCTACAATGAGCAGTTCTTC. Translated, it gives CASSLSGESYNEQFF.

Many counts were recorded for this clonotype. Here the CDR3 reads CASSRTHGRTNTEAFF. The CDR3 nucleotides read TGTGCCAGCAGTCGAACACACGGACGGACGAACACTGAAGCTTTCTTT. This chain connects TRBV6-2 or TRBV6-3 to TRBJ1-1, with D unresolved. This CDR3 has 16 amino acids. Between the trimmed V and J ends, which lost 5 bases and 1 base, there was a span of 17 bases. Germline V gives CDR1 MNHEY, CDR2 SVGEGT.

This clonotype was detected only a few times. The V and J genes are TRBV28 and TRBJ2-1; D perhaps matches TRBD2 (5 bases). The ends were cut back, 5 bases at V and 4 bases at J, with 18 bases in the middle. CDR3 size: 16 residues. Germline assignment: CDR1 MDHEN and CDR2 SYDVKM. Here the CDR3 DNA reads TGTGCCAGCAGTCCTCGGACTCTCTTAGATTACAATGAGCAGTTCTTC. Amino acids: CASSPRTLLDYNEQFF.

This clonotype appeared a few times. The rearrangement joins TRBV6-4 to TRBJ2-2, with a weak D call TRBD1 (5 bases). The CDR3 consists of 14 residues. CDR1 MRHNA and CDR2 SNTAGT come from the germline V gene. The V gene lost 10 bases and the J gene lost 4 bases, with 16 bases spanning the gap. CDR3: CATSRQGGTGELFF. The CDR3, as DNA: TGTGCCACCAGCAGGCAGGGCGGCACCGGGGAGCTGTTTTTT.

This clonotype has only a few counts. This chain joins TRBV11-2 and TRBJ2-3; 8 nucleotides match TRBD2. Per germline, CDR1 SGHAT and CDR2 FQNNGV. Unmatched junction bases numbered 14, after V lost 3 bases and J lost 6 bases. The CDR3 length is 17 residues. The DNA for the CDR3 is TGTGCCAGCAGCTTCACGTCCGGGACTAGTTTCTGGGATACGCAGTATTTT. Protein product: CASSFTSGTSFWDTQYF.

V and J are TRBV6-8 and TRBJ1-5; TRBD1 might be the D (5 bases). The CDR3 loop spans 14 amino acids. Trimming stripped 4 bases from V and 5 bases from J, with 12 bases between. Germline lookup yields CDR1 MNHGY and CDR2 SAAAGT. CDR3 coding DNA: TGTGCCAGCAGTTCCGGGACCGAGTATCAGCCCCAGCATTTT. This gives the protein CASSSGTEYQPQHF.

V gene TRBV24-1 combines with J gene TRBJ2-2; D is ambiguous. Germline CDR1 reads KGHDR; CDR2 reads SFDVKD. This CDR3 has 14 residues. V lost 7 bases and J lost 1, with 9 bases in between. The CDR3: CATSPQGNTGELFF. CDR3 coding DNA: TGTGCCACCAGCCCTCAAGGGAACACCGGGGAGCTGTTTTTT.

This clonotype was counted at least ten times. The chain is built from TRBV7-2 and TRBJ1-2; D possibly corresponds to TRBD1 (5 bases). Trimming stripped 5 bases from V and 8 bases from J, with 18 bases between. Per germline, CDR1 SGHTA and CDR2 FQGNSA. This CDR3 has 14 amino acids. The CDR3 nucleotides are TGTGCCAGCAGCCCCCTAGGGGCCGCGGAGGGCTACACCTTC. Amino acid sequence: CASSPLGAAEGYTF. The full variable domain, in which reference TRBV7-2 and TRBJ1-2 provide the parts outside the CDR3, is GAGVSQSPSNKVTEKGKDVELRCDPISGHTALYWYRQSLGQGLEFLIYFQGNSAPDKSGLPSDRFSAERTGGSVSTLTIQRTQQEDSAVYLCASSPLGAAEGYTFGSGTRLTVV.

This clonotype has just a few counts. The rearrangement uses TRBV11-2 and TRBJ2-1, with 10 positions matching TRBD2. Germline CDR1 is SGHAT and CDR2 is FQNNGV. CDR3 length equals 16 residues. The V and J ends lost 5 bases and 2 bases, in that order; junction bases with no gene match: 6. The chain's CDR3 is CASSPSGTSAYNEQFF. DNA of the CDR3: TGTGCCAGCAGCCCGTCCGGGACTAGCGCCTACAATGAGCAGTTCTTC.

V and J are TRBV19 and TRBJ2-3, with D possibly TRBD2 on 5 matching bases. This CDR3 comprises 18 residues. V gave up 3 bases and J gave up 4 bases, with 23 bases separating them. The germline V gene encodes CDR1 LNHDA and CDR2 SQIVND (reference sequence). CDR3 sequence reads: CASSMDSGLNVKADTQYF. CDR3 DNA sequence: TGTGCCAGTAGTATGGACTCCGGTTTGAATGTAAAGGCAGATACGCAGTATTTT.

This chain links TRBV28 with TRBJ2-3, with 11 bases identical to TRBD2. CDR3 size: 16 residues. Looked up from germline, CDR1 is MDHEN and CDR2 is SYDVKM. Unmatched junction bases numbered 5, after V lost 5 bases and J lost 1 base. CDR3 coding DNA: TGTGCCAGCAGTACTCTAGCGGGAGGAGGCACAGATACGCAGTATTTT. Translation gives CASSTLAGGGTDTQYF.

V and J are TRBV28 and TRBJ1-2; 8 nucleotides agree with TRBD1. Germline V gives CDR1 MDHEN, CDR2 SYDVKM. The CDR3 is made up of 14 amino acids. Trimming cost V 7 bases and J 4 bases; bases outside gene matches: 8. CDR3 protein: CASTEYTGGYGYTF. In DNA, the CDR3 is TGTGCCAGCACCGAATATACAGGGGGCTATGGCTACACCTTC.

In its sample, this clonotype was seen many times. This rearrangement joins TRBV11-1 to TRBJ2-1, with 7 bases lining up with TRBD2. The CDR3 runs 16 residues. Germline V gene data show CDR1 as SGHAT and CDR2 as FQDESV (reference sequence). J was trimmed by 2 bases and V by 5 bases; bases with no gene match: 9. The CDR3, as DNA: TGTGCCAGCAGCCTCGGCCAGCGGGGACCCTACAATGAGCAGTTCTTC. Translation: CASSLGQRGPYNEQFF.

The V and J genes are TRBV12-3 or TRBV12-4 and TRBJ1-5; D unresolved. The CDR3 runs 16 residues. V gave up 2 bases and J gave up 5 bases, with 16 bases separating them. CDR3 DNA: TGTGCCAGCAGTTTATGGGTCGGCATAGGAGATCAGCCCCAGCATTTT. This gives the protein CASSLWVGIGDQPQHF.

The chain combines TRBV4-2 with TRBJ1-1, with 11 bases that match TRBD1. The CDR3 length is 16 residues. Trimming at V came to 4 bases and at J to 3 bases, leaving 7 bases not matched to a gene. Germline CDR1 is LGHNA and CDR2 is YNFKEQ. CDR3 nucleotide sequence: TGTGCCAGCAGCCTTGGGGACAGGGGGTCGTACACTGAAGCTTTCTTT. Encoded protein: CASSLGDRGSYTEAFF.